This T cell receptor beta chain was identified in a study of T cell responses to AZD1222 COVID-19 vaccine. Study-wide context: Pooled together were second doses at about 4 or about 12 weeks. Overall study results and limits: Seropositivity was recorded at baseline in only 6 or 7 AZD1222 recipients. Donors, mostly white British, included more females; clonal diversity was possibly underestimated.

A word on this clone: As yet, its antigen is unknown.

This CDR3 is 15 amino acids long. Germline V lookup: CDR1 SGDLS, CDR2 YYNGEE. V lost 3 bases and J lost 6; bases outside the gene matches: 9. Profiling relied on immunoSEQ multiplex PCR, and the TCRdb table lists in-frame clones only, not all of them. The table includes over 110,000 clones, around 90% detected once. The receptor's source is an adult in good health. This specimen consisted of peripheral blood, obtained on day 0 of AZD1222 vaccination. The V and J genes are TRBV9 and TRBJ1-2, with 9 bases fitting TRBD1. The CDR3 reads CASSASGTGWDGYTF. The CDR3 DNA is TGTGCCAGCAGCGCGTCCGGGACAGGGTGGGATGGCTACACCTTC.